The sample holds one count of the clone carrying this T cell receptor (beta chain). Its antigen is as yet unknown. This sample was taken from a study of T cell responses to AZD1222 COVID-19 vaccine. General observations from the study: CD4 TCRs linked to vaccination spanned spike, dominating at 160-218 and 743-854. Clonal diversity was possibly underestimated; the donors were predominantly white British and more often female.

This CDR3 is built from 18 residues. Germline V gene data show CDR1 as KGHSH and CDR2 as LQKENI. The V gene end was trimmed by 3 bases and the J gene end by 2 bases; junction bases not matched to a gene: 12. Profiled with immunoSEQ multiplex PCR; TCRdb holds only in-frame clones, not every one. Among tens of thousands of clones listed, about nine tenths were seen once. Second-dose intervals near 4 or 12 weeks were combined. This clonotype was obtained from an adult who received the AZD1222 COVID-19 vaccine. Source: peripheral blood, taken 28 days after the second AZD1222 dose. This chain links TRBV18 with TRBJ2-3; 9 bases are shared with TRBD2. CDR3 coding DNA: TGTGCCAGCTCACCCCTGAGCGGTAGCGGGGGAACCACAGATACGCAGTATTTT. Encoded protein: CASSPLSGSGGTTDTQYF.